Sequencing of this T cell receptor (beta chain) was carried out in a study of T cell repertoires in cytomegalovirus infection. Study overall: Indications came from public TCR beta signatures; they pointed to CMV infection and to a matching HLA type. Study observations and caveats: There were HLA-C-restricted CMV-specific TCR beta clonotypes dominating the ex vivo response. Adding up the frequency of public TCR beta families identified people who carried CMV plus the relevant HLA.

Between the trimmed V and J ends, which lost 7 bases and 4 bases, there was a span of 17 bases. This CDR3 is built from 14 residues. Germline loops: CDR1 DFQATT, CDR2 SNEGSKA (reference sequence). From the reads, TCRdb called clonotypes with MiXCR, one entry per CDR3 protein. The sample includes 150,000 or so distinct CDR3 sequences, about 6.3% of them seen just once. This clonotype has more than one count but fewer than ten. What it binds is unknown. The origin of this receptor is a human donor in good health (CMV status not recorded). Some clones in this sample may be carry-over from other donors' samples. Sample: PBMCs. The rearrangement uses TRBV20-1 and TRBJ1-5; D might be TRBD1 (5 bases). The CDR3 sequence: CSVRDLSRNQPQHF. The CDR3 coding sequence is TGCAGTGTCCGGGACCTAAGTAGGAATCAGCCCCAGCATTTT.